These 15 T cell receptor beta chains were sequenced from one sample in a study of blood T cell repertoires in COVID-19. Profiled with immunoSEQ multiplex PCR; TCRdb holds only in-frame clones, not every one. The repertoire holds roughly 230,000 clones, with roughly 84% as singletons. Input material: peripheral blood. These receptors were collected from a man in his fifties or sixties with active or convalescent COVID-19.

The chain employs TRBV19 and TRBJ1-2, with TRBD1 identical over 7 bases. The CDR3 spans 15 residues. Germline trimming cut 6 bases from V and 4 bases from J; bases unmatched to any gene: 11. Germline V lookup: CDR1 LNHDA, CDR2 SQIVND (reference sequence). CDR3 coding DNA: TGTGCCAGTAGCCCTCAGTCGGGACAGCCCTATGGCTACACCTTC. As protein: CASSPQSGQPYGYTF.

The chain has TRBV6-8 and TRBJ1-1; 7 bases are a match to TRBD1. Per germline, CDR1 MNHGY and CDR2 SAAAGT. J was trimmed by 8 bases and V by 5 bases; bases with no gene match: 2. The length of the CDR3 is 11 residues. DNA of the CDR3: TGTGCCAGCAGTGAGACAGGGGAAGCTTTCTTT. It specifies CASSETGEAFF.

The chain has TRBV3-1 (or the pseudogene TRBV3-2) and TRBJ2-1; D remains ambiguous. V was cut by 3 bases and J by 9 bases, with 15 bases left in between. Germline CDR1 reads LGHDT; CDR2 reads YNNKEL (reference sequence). This CDR3 has 14 residues. CDR3 amino acids: CASSQTQQSSEQFF. The DNA of the CDR3 is TGTGCCAGCAGCCAGACTCAGCAGTCCAGTGAGCAGTTCTTC.

This chain uses TRBV10-3 with TRBJ2-1; TRBD1 aligns across 7 bases. The germline V gene has CDR1 ENHRY and CDR2 SYGVKD. The CDR3 totals 16 residues. V dropped 3 bases and J dropped 7; count of bases not matched to a gene: 12. The chain's CDR3 is CAISDSRTGPGNEQFF. The CDR3 nucleotides read TGTGCCATCAGTGATTCAAGGACAGGACCGGGGAATGAGCAGTTCTTC.

V usage is TRBV6-5 and J usage is TRBJ1-2; 9 bases are shared with TRBD1. Germline V gives CDR1 MNHEY, CDR2 SVGAGI. The CDR3 sequence is 15 residues long. Trimming cost V 8 bases and J 6 bases; bases outside gene matches: 13. CDR3: CASWRPTGGEDGYTF. The CDR3 nucleotides read TGTGCCAGCTGGAGACCGACAGGGGGGGAAGATGGCTACACCTTC.

The chain combines TRBV4-3 with TRBJ2-7, with TRBD1 as a possible D gene (6 bases). Germline assignment: CDR1 LGHNA and CDR2 YSLEER. V gave up 6 bases and J gave up 3 bases, with 12 bases separating them. The CDR3 is 13 amino acids. The CDR3 bases are TGCGCCAGCAGTCGCGGACAGAGCTACGAGCAGTACTTC. It is translated as CASSRGQSYEQYF.

The J gene is TRBJ2-1, the V gene TRBV19; 9 bases map to TRBD1. V gave up 2 bases and J gave up 9 bases; unmatched junction bases: 14. In germline, CDR1 is LNHDA, CDR2 SQIVND (reference sequence). This CDR3 has 17 residues. The DNA of the CDR3 is TGTGCCAGTAGTATACCCCATAGGGGACAGGGTTTTGTTGAGCAGTTCTTC. Translated, it gives CASSIPHRGQGFVEQFF. The full variable domain, rest sourced from reference TRBV19 and TRBJ2-1, is DGGITQSPKYLFRKEGQNVTLSCEQNLNHDAMYWYRQDPGQGLRLIYYSQIVNDFQKGDIAEGYSVSREKKESFPLTVTSAQKNPTAFYLCASSIPHRGQGFVEQFFGPGTRLTVL.

This clone was seen only a few times. The rearrangement links TRBV5-1 to TRBJ1-5; TRBD1 aligns across 7 bases. J was trimmed by 5 bases and V by 0 bases; bases with no gene match: 2. Germline V gene lookup returns CDR1 SGHRS and CDR2 YFSETQ. The CDR3 runs to 14 residues. The CDR3 bases are TGCGCCAGCAGCTTGGGAGACAGGGATCAGCCCCAGCATTTT. It yields the protein CASSLGDRDQPQHF.

The V gene is TRBV7-2, the J gene TRBJ1-4; TRBD1 might be the D (6 bases). CDR1 and CDR2 (germline): SGHTA, FQGNSA. The CDR3 is made up of 15 amino acids. V was pared by 0 bases and J by 4 bases, with 9 bases between. The CDR3 DNA is TGTGCCAGCAGCTTAGCTAGGGGGATTAATGAAAAACTGTTTTTT. Its translation: CASSLARGINEKLFF.

This clone was counted only a few times. J is TRBJ1-2 and V is TRBV19; 8 bases agree with TRBD1. CDR1 is LNHDA and CDR2 is SQIVND in the germline V gene (reference sequence). The CDR3 is 14 amino acids. V was clipped by 5 bases and J by 3 bases; unmatched bases: 5. The CDR3 DNA reads TGTGCCAGTAGTTCCTTGGACAGGGACTATGGCTACACCTTC. This sequence encodes CASSSLDRDYGYTF.

This clone was found once. The J gene is TRBJ2-1, the V gene TRBV5-4, with D maybe TRBD2 (6 bases). There are 14 residues in the CDR3. CDR1 SGHNT and CDR2 YYREEE come from the germline V gene (reference sequence). V was trimmed by 5 bases and J by 5 bases, leaving 14 bases between them. The CDR3 reads CASSDRGIDNEQFF. CDR3 in DNA: TGTGCCAGCAGTGATCGGGGGATCGACAATGAGCAGTTCTTC. Full variable domain (outside the CDR3, taken from reference TRBV5-4 and TRBJ2-1): ETGVTQSPTHLIKTRGQQVTLRCSSQSGHNTVSWYQQALGQGPQFIFQYYREEENGRGNFPPRFSGLQFPNYSSELNVNALELDDSALYLCASSDRGIDNEQFFGPGTRLTVL.

The V call is TRBV30, the J call TRBJ2-3, with 8 bases identical to TRBD1. With 3 bases clipped from V and 2 bases from J, the junction kept 7 bases outside the gene matches. There are 15 residues in the CDR3. Germline-derived CDR1 and CDR2 are GTSNPN and SVGIG (reference sequence). The CDR3 DNA reads TGTGCCTGGAGCGACCCAGGGGGCCTCACAGATACGCAGTATTTT. Translation gives CAWSDPGGLTDTQYF.

V and J are TRBV3-1 (or the pseudogene TRBV3-2) and TRBJ1-1; TRBD1 might be the D (6 bases). The CDR3 runs to 13 residues. Germline CDR1 is LGHDT and CDR2 is YNNKEL (reference sequence). V lost 4 bases and J 2 bases, leaving 8 bases between the germline ends. The CDR3 is CASSPTGNTEAFF. The CDR3 DNA is TGTGCCAGCAGCCCGACAGGAAACACTGAAGCTTTCTTT.

Here the CDR3 DNA reads TGTGCCAGCAGCTCGACAGGGGGTCGTACTGAAGCTTTCTTT. Its protein is CASSSTGGRTEAFF. The chain couples TRBV5-5 to TRBJ1-1; 9 nucleotides match TRBD1. This CDR3 contains 14 residues. Trimming removed 3 bases from V and 5 bases from J; junction bases left unmatched: 5. Germline CDR1 reads SGHKS; CDR2 reads YYEKEE (reference sequence).

CDR3 DNA: TGCGCCAGCAGCCCCTCAGAGCACAGCTACGAGCAGTACTTC. Amino acids: CASSPSEHSYEQYF. The V call is TRBV4-1, the J call TRBJ2-7, with no clear D. Germline assignment: CDR1 MGHRA and CDR2 YSYEKL. The V end lost 4 bases, the J end lost 3 bases, and 13 bases lay between the germline ends. CDR3 size: 14 residues.